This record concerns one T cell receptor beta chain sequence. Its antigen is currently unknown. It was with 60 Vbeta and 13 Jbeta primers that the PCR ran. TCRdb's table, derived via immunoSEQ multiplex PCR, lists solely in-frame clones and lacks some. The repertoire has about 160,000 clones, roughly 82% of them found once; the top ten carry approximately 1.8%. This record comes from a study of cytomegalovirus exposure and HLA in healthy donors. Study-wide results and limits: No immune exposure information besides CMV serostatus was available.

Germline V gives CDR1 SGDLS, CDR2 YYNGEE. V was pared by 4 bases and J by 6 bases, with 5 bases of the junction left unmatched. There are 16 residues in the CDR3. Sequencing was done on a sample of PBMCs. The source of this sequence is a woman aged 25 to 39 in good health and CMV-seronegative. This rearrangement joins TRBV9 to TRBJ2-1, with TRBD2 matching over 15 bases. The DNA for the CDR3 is TGTGCCAGCAGCCCCCGGACTAGCGGGAGGGCCAATGAGCAGTTCTTC. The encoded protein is CASSPRTSGRANEQFF.